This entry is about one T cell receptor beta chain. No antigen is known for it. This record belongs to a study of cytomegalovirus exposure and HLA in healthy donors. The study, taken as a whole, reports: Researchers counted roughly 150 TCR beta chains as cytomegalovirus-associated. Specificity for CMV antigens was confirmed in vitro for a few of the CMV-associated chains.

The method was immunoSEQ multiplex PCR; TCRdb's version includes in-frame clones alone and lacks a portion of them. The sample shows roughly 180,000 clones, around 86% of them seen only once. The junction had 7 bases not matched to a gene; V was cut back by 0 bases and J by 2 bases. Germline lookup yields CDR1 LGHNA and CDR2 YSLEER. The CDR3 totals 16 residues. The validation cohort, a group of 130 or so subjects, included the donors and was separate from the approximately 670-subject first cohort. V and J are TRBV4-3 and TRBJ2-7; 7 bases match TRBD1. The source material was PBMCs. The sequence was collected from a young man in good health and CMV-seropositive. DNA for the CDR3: TGCGCCAGCAGCCAAGACATTGGGACAGCTACCTACGAGCAGTACTTC. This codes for CASSQDIGTATYEQYF.